This is a list of T cell receptor beta chains from one sample in a study of T cell responses to AZD1222 COVID-19 vaccine. Assay used: immunoSEQ multiplex PCR; TCRdb lists only in-frame clones, some missing. There are 120,000 or so clones in the sample; around 90% occur only once, and more than 2% lies in the top ten. Sequences were derived from peripheral blood, sampled 28 days after the second AZD1222 dose. Receptors were obtained from an adult who received the AZD1222 COVID-19 vaccine. The CDR3 runs from the conserved cysteine through the conserved F or W.

j_call: TRBJ1-4; v_call: TRBV27; cdr3_aa: CASSLVRASNEKLFF
j_call: TRBJ1-2; v_call: TRBV9; cdr3_aa: CASSVGQGRHGYTF
j_call: TRBJ2-1; v_call: TRBV5-1; cdr3_aa: CASSLRAGSQYEQFF
j_call: TRBJ2-3; v_call: TRBV5-1; cdr3_aa: CASSILSGTSTDTQYF
j_call: TRBJ2-1; v_call: TRBV6-4; cdr3_aa: CASSDKTGVWGNEQFF
j_call: TRBJ1-2; v_call: TRBV24-1; cdr3_aa: CATSGTGGLGYTF
j_call: TRBJ2-3; v_call: TRBV7-3; cdr3_aa: CASSSGLAADTQYF
j_call: TRBJ1-6; v_call: TRBV5-4; cdr3_aa: CASSLSEAYSEPLHF
j_call: TRBJ2-1; v_call: TRBV29-1; cdr3_aa: CSVDPVANEQFF
j_call: TRBJ2-1; v_call: TRBV10-3; cdr3_aa: CAIRVGSGSGGRSYNEQFF
j_call: TRBJ1-1; v_call: TRBV3-1/TRBV3-2; cdr3_aa: CASRRGSTEAFF
j_call: TRBJ1-4; v_call: TRBV5-5; cdr3_aa: CASSLDGGRGEKLFF
j_call: TRBJ1-2; v_call: TRBV18; cdr3_aa: CASSPWEVGDSGYTF
j_call: TRBJ1-4; v_call: TRBV15; cdr3_aa: CATSRDGTGGTHF
j_call: TRBJ2-2; v_call: TRBV18; cdr3_aa: CASSPPSRGSGELFF
j_call: TRBJ1-2; v_call: TRBV24-1; cdr3_aa: CATSRDRGPYGYTF
j_call: TRBJ1-1; v_call: TRBV4-2; cdr3_aa: CASSQDLGGGGMNTEAFF
j_call: TRBJ2-7; v_call: TRBV4-1; cdr3_aa: CASSPTGTYEQYF
j_call: TRBJ1-3; v_call: TRBV15; cdr3_aa: CATSRQGSYSGNTIYF
j_call: TRBJ2-3; v_call: TRBV2; cdr3_aa: CASTVGQLGADTQYF
j_call: TRBJ1-4; v_call: TRBV5-6; cdr3_aa: CASSLFGEPLNEKLFF
j_call: TRBJ1-1; v_call: TRBV5-1; cdr3_aa: CASSLGVRDTEAFF
j_call: TRBJ1-1; v_call: TRBV28; cdr3_aa: CASSPQLGTGNPEAFF
j_call: TRBJ2-3; v_call: TRBV5-1; cdr3_aa: CASSLRGVGADTQYF
j_call: TRBJ2-7; v_call: TRBV4-1; cdr3_aa: CASTGDSREQYF
j_call: TRBJ1-2; v_call: TRBV11-2; cdr3_aa: CASSPGGEGYTF
j_call: TRBJ1-3; v_call: TRBV19; cdr3_aa: CASSIASYSGNTIYF
j_call: TRBJ2-5; v_call: TRBV9; cdr3_aa: CASSPRVGETQYF
j_call: TRBJ2-3; v_call: TRBV28; cdr3_aa: CASNPTPLASSTDTQYF
j_call: TRBJ2-3; v_call: TRBV18; cdr3_aa: CASSLVFTDTQYF